This passage covers 15 T cell receptor beta chains from one sample sequenced in a study of T cells after yellow fever vaccination. TCRdb passed the 5' RACE reads through MiXCR, listing each CDR3 protein once. The profile shows some 340,000 distinct CDR3 sequences, roughly 3.9% of them singletons. The sample consisted of PBMCs, taken 5 days after the yellow fever booster vaccination. These receptors were obtained from a man between 18 and 29 years old who received the YFV17D yellow fever vaccine.

This clonotype was counted at least ten times. This sequence joins TRBV7-2 and TRBJ2-5; D not certain. The V end lost 5 bases, the J end lost 5 bases, and 6 bases lay between the germline ends. The V gene's germline CDR1 is SGHTA and CDR2 FQGNSA. The CDR3 has 11 residues. The DNA for the CDR3 is TGTGCCAGCAGCGGCAGGGAGACCCAGTACTTC. It encodes CASSGRETQYF. Variable domain in full (rest from reference TRBV7-2 and TRBJ2-5): GAGVSQSPSNKVTEKGKDVELRCDPISGHTALYWYRQSLGQGLEFLIYFQGNSAPDKSGLPSDRFSAERTGGSVSTLTIQRTQQEDSAVYLCASSGRETQYFGPGTRLLVL.

The CDR3 sequence: CASSLDVAKGKTGELFF. The CDR3 nucleotides are TGTGCCAGCAGCTTAGACGTTGCAAAGGGGAAAACCGGGGAGCTGTTTTTT. The chain employs TRBV7-2 and TRBJ2-2, with D maybe TRBD1 (5 bases). V was cut by 1 base and J by 5 bases, with 17 bases left in between. This CDR3 has 17 amino acids. Germline CDR1 reads SGHTA; CDR2 reads FQGNSA.

The chain links TRBV7-2 to TRBJ2-1; TRBD2 matches 12 bases. Germline values: CDR1 SGHTA, CDR2 FQGNSA. J gave up 0 bases and V 5 bases, and 5 bases lay outside the gene matches. The CDR3 runs to 17 residues. The CDR3 DNA follows: TGTGCCAGCAGCCTAGTGGGACTAGCGGGCTCCTACAATGAGCAGTTCTTC. Translated, it gives CASSLVGLAGSYNEQFF.

This clonotype has more than one count but fewer than ten. The chain has TRBV7-3 and TRBJ2-5, with 9 bases that match TRBD1. Germline values: CDR1 SGHTA, CDR2 FQGTGA. Trimming removed 5 bases from V and 5 bases from J; junction bases left unmatched: 9. The CDR3 is made up of 15 amino acids. CDR3: CASSATGGAMETQYF. The CDR3 coding sequence is TGTGCCAGCAGCGCTACAGGGGGCGCAATGGAGACCCAGTACTTC.

The chain combines TRBV6-2 or TRBV6-3 with TRBJ2-3, with 7 bases fitting TRBD1. V trimming: 5 bases; J trimming: 11 bases; junction bases outside the gene matches: 7. The CDR3 extends over 12 amino acids. The germline V gene encodes CDR1 MNHEY and CDR2 SVGEGT. The DNA for the CDR3 is TGTGCCAGCAGTCATAGGACAGGTCTGCAGTATTTT. Its translation is CASSHRTGLQYF.

In this sample, this clonotype turned up many times. This chain uses TRBV20-1 with TRBJ1-4; a weak D match, TRBD1 (5 bases). V was clipped by 1 base and J by 12 bases, with 15 bases between them. Germline V gene data show CDR1 as DFQATT and CDR2 as SNEGSKA (reference sequence). This CDR3 is 13 amino acids long. The CDR3 coding sequence is TGCAGTGCTAGAGGCCCGGGGGGAGCCGAACTGTTTTTT. Amino acids: CSARGPGGAELFF.

This rearrangement joins TRBV19 to TRBJ1-2; TRBD1 agrees at 10 bases. Germline-derived CDR1 and CDR2 are LNHDA and SQIVND (reference sequence). This CDR3 has 15 residues. V gave up 2 bases and J gave up 5 bases; unmatched junction bases: 5. The CDR3 sequence: CASSITPGQGYGYTF. In DNA, the CDR3 is TGTGCCAGTAGTATAACCCCGGGACAGGGGTATGGCTACACCTTC.

The genes are TRBV28 and TRBJ1-1; D unclear. Trimming took off 1 base at V and 2 bases at J, with 8 bases between the two ends. Germline V gene sequence: CDR1 MDHEN, CDR2 SYDVKM. The CDR3 is 14 amino acids. CDR3: CASSLYSSNTEAFF. In nucleotides, the CDR3 is TGTGCCAGCAGTTTATATAGCAGTAACACTGAAGCTTTCTTT.

This clonotype was counted many times. The CDR3 loop reads CASRDRQGTGELFF. CDR3 nucleotides: TGTGCCAGCAGGGATCGACAGGGGACCGGGGAGCTGTTTTTT. The V call is TRBV7-2, the J call TRBJ2-2; TRBD1 aligns across 8 bases. V was clipped by 6 bases and J by 5 bases; unmatched bases: 5. This CDR3 has 14 residues. Looked up from germline, CDR1 is SGHTA and CDR2 is FQGNSA.

This clonotype was observed a few times. The gene calls are TRBV19 and TRBJ2-3; 7 bases are a match to TRBD1. V gave up 5 bases and J gave up 6 bases; unmatched junction bases: 2. Germline V lookup: CDR1 LNHDA, CDR2 SQIVND (reference sequence). The CDR3 consists of 12 residues. The CDR3 DNA is TGTGCCAGTAGTTCACAGGGGGATACGCAGTATTTT. Translated, it gives CASSSQGDTQYF.

Many counts were recorded for this clonotype. This rearrangement joins TRBV6-5 to TRBJ1-5; D unresolved. CDR1 and CDR2 from the germline V gene are MNHEY and SVGAGI. The ends were cut back, 5 bases at V and 1 base at J, with 12 bases in the middle. This CDR3 comprises 15 residues. This chain's CDR3 is CASSLRTGSNQPQHF. The DNA of the CDR3 is TGTGCCAGCAGTCTTAGGACGGGGAGCAATCAGCCCCAGCATTTT.

This clonotype was seen a handful of times. This chain links TRBV29-1 with TRBJ1-1; D is ambiguous. The CDR3 contains 13 residues. V dropped 7 bases and J dropped 1 base, with 13 bases sitting between them. Per germline, CDR1 SQVTM and CDR2 ANQGSEA. CDR3 bases: TGCAGCGGGAGTTATCACCAGAACACTGAAGCTTTCTTT. Translation gives CSGSYHQNTEAFF.

V and J are TRBV7-2 and TRBJ2-5, with D possibly TRBD2 on 5 matching bases. The germline V gene encodes CDR1 SGHTA and CDR2 FQGNSA. V was pared by 1 base and J by 5 bases, with 14 bases between. The length of the CDR3 is 15 residues. In DNA, the CDR3 is TGTGCCAGCAGCTTAGTGGGGTCGGACTCGGAGACCCAGTACTTC. Its translation is CASSLVGSDSETQYF.

This clonotype was detected only a few times. The V gene is TRBV2, the J gene TRBJ2-5; 8 nucleotides line up with TRBD2. Germline trimming cut 6 bases from V and 5 bases from J; bases unmatched to any gene: 5. This CDR3 has 13 amino acids. Germline V gene sequence: CDR1 SNHLY, CDR2 FYNNEI. DNA for the CDR3: TGTGCCAGCAGGTTCAGCGGGGGTGAGACCCAGTACTTC. Its translation: CASRFSGGETQYF.

V usage is TRBV20-1 and J usage is TRBJ1-2; 12 bases line up with TRBD1. The germline V gene encodes CDR1 DFQATT and CDR2 SNEGSKA (reference sequence). The V segment lost 0 bases and the J segment 7 bases; nucleotides outside the gene matches: 12. This CDR3 comprises 17 residues. Here the CDR3 DNA reads TGCAGTGCTAGAGAGCTTTTCGGGGGACAGGGGGCGGGTGGCTACACCTTC. The encoded protein is CSARELFGGQGAGGYTF.